This T cell receptor (beta chain) appears in the sequencing data of a study of blood T cell repertoires in COVID-19. Study in general: T cells, B-cell-depleted T cells, or PBMCs provided the cDNA or gDNA that served as material.

There are 14 residues in the CDR3. Germline V gene data show CDR1 as SGHTS and CDR2 as YDEGEE. Trimming pared 2 bases from V and 7 bases from J, leaving 15 bases between. The authors' processing: Reference gene primers were amplified, and this amplification served to estimate nucleated cell counts. TCRdb keeps only in-frame clones here, not all; method: immunoSEQ multiplex PCR. V and J calls and clone size follow that table, whereas D and trimming were derived from the DNA. The data contain roughly 56,000 clones, approximately 83% of them seen just once; the ten biggest clones take up roughly 15%. The sequencing sample was made of peripheral blood. The TCR was taken from a human donor in a cohort sampled during active COVID-19. V gene TRBV5-8 combines with J gene TRBJ1-2; perhaps TRBD1 as D (6 bases). The CDR3 DNA reads TGTGCCAGCAGCTTCTACAGGGTTAGTGGTGGCTACACCTTC. It is translated as CASSFYRVSGGYTF.